This is a list of T cell receptor beta chains from one sample in a study of T-cell memory formation after mild COVID-19. TCRdb ran MiXCR on the 5' RACE reads and lists one entry per CDR3 protein. The sample holds 300,000 to 400,000 distinct CDR3 sequences, around 28% seen once. Sequencing input: PBMCs or a T cell subset sorted from them (not recorded which). All receptors come from an adult woman who had mild COVID-19 (a few samples of this study predate the infection). Cell type and time point are not known. CDR3s include the opening cysteine and the closing phenylalanine or tryptophan. D genes are given only for firm matches. Rows give clone size only sometimes, using once, few, many, or a class for an expanded clone.

size: -
J: TRBJ1-5
V: TRBV7-8
D: TRBD1
DNA: TGTGCCAGCAGCATGGGACAGGGGGAGAATCAGCCCCAGCATTTT
CDR3: CASSMGQGENQPQHF

size: -
J: TRBJ2-1
V: TRBV5-6
D: TRBD2
DNA: TGTGCCAGCAGCTTGATGCCGGGGGGCTCCTACAATGAGCAGTTCTTC
CDR3: CASSLMPGGSYNEQFF

size: once
J: TRBJ2-2
V: TRBV30
D: TRBD1
DNA: TGTGCCTGGAGTATCGTCCAGGGGGTGGCCACCGGGGAGCTGTTTTTT
CDR3: CAWSIVQGVATGELFF

size: few
J: TRBJ2-1
V: TRBV29-1
D: TRBD2
DNA: TGCAGCGTTGAAGACCCTGGGACTAGCGGGAGTTACTACAATGAGCAGTTCTTC
CDR3: CSVEDPGTSGSYYNEQFF

size: many
J: TRBJ2-1
V: TRBV5-1
D: -
DNA: TGCGCCAGCAGCTTCTTCTTTTCTGTGGACGGAACGTCCCTCGATGAGCAGTTCTTC
CDR3: CASSFFFSVDGTSLDEQFF

size: -
J: TRBJ2-1
V: TRBV12-3/TRBV12-4
D: -
DNA: TGTGCCAGCAGTTTTGTGACCACAATGAGCTCCTACAATGAGCAGTTCTTC
CDR3: CASSFVTTMSSYNEQFF

size: -
J: TRBJ1-1
V: TRBV30
D: -
DNA: TGTGCCTGGCAAAGGGGTCGGGGGGCGAGCACTGAAGCTTTCTTT
CDR3: CAWQRGRGASTEAFF

size: -
J: TRBJ2-7
V: TRBV24-1
D: -
DNA: TGTGCCACCAGTGATCCGCACCAAGGGGGGCCCTACGAGCAGTACTTC
CDR3: CATSDPHQGGPYEQYF

size: -
J: TRBJ1-2
V: TRBV19
D: TRBD1
DNA: TGTGCCAGTAGTAACCGGGACAGAGTGTACTATGGCTACACCTTC
CDR3: CASSNRDRVYYGYTF

size: few
J: TRBJ2-7
V: TRBV12-3/TRBV12-4
D: TRBD2
DNA: TGTGCCAGCAGTTTGTGGGGAGGGTTGATCCTTCCCGGCAGTACCAACGGTGTGCAGTACTTC
CDR3: CASSLWGGLILPGSTNGVQYF

size: -
J: TRBJ2-7
V: TRBV29-1
D: TRBD2
DNA: TGCAGCGTTGGGGGGGGTCTTTACGAGCAGTACTTC
CDR3: CSVGGGLYEQYF

size: few
J: TRBJ2-7
V: TRBV20-1
D: -
DNA: TGCAGTGCTCGGAATTGGGACGAGCAGTACTTC
CDR3: CSARNWDEQYF

size: -
J: TRBJ2-2
V: TRBV9
D: -
DNA: TGTGCCAGCAGCGCGCGGACCGGGTCAACCGGGGAGCTGTTTTTT
CDR3: CASSARTGSTGELFF

size: few
J: TRBJ2-5
V: TRBV12-3/TRBV12-4
D: -
DNA: TGTGCCAGCAGTGGTTCCAAATCAGAGGCGTCGTACCAAGAGACCCAGTACTTC
CDR3: CASSGSKSEASYQETQYF

size: -
J: TRBJ2-5
V: TRBV10-3
D: -
DNA: TGTGCCATCGGAGACAGGTCTGGTGCCAGTAACGGGGAGACCCAGTACTTC
CDR3: CAIGDRSGASNGETQYF

size: -
J: TRBJ1-1
V: TRBV4-1
D: -
DNA: TGCGCCAGCAGCCAACAACGGGGCACTGAAGCTTTCTTT
CDR3: CASSQQRGTEAFF

size: -
J: TRBJ2-3
V: TRBV4-1
D: -
DNA: TGCGCCAGCAGCCAAGGGGAATGGGGCGGGACAGATACGCAGTATTTT
CDR3: CASSQGEWGGTDTQYF

size: few
J: TRBJ2-5
V: TRBV5-1
D: TRBD1
DNA: TGCGCCAGCAGCAACCCGGGACAGGGAGAGACCCAGTACTTC
CDR3: CASSNPGQGETQYF

size: -
J: TRBJ1-1
V: TRBV12-3/TRBV12-4
D: -
DNA: TGTGCCAGCAGTTTGAGGCTGGGCGCCACTGAAGCTTTCTTT
CDR3: CASSLRLGATEAFF

size: -
J: TRBJ2-7
V: TRBV9
D: TRBD2
DNA: TGTGCCAGCAGCGTAGAGTCGGGAGGCTACGAGCAGTACTTC
CDR3: CASSVESGGYEQYF

size: -
J: TRBJ2-2
V: TRBV4-1
D: -
DNA: TGCGCCAGCAGCGACCCCTCCCTGAACACCGGGGAGCTGTTTTTT
CDR3: CASSDPSLNTGELFF

size: few
J: TRBJ1-5
V: TRBV24-1
D: -
DNA: TGTGCCACCAGTGCAGGGGATGGGCAGCCCCAGCATTTT
CDR3: CATSAGDGQPQHF

size: many
J: TRBJ1-6
V: TRBV5-1
D: -
DNA: TGCGCCAGCAGCTTGGAGGACAGCATGGATTCACCCCTCCACTTT
CDR3: CASSLEDSMDSPLHF

size: few
J: TRBJ1-5
V: TRBV12-3/TRBV12-4
D: -
DNA: TGTGCCAGCAGTCTGGGGGGGGACAGCAATCAGCCCCAGCATTTT
CDR3: CASSLGGDSNQPQHF

size: -
J: TRBJ2-7
V: TRBV4-1
D: -
DNA: TGCGCCAGCAGCCAAGCGGGGGCCGGCGGCGAGCAGTACTTC
CDR3: CASSQAGAGGEQYF

size: few
J: TRBJ2-1
V: TRBV6-6
D: -
DNA: TGTGCCAGCAGTTACCCCGACAACAATGAGCAGTTCTTC
CDR3: CASSYPDNNEQFF

size: -
J: TRBJ2-1
V: TRBV20-1
D: TRBD2
DNA: TGCAGTGCTAGAGTGGGCGGGAGGAGGCTTTGGAATGAGCAGTTCTTC
CDR3: CSARVGGRRLWNEQFF

size: many
J: TRBJ2-1
V: TRBV5-1
D: TRBD1
DNA: TGTGCCAGCAGCCTAGGGACAGGGCGATACAATGAGCAGTTCTTC
CDR3: CASSLGTGRYNEQFF

size: few
J: TRBJ2-5
V: TRBV29-1
D: -
DNA: TGCAGCGTTCATAGGGGTCAAGAGACCCAGTACTTC
CDR3: CSVHRGQETQYF

size: -
J: TRBJ2-3
V: TRBV20-1
D: -
DNA: TGCAGTGCTACCCGGACAGCCTGGGCAGATACGCAGTATTTT
CDR3: CSATRTAWADTQYF

size: few
J: TRBJ2-1
V: TRBV3-1
D: -
DNA: TGTGCCAGCAATCGGCAGGGGAAGGGGAATGAGCAGTTCTTC
CDR3: CASNRQGKGNEQFF

size: few
J: TRBJ1-1
V: TRBV6-2/TRBV6-3
D: -
DNA: TGTGCCAGCAGTTACATAGTTGGGACTGAAGCTTTCTTT
CDR3: CASSYIVGTEAFF

size: few
J: TRBJ1-1
V: TRBV5-1
D: -
DNA: TGCGCCAGCAGCGGGGGTGACACTGAAGCTTTCTTT
CDR3: CASSGGDTEAFF

size: -
J: TRBJ2-2
V: TRBV27
D: TRBD2
DNA: TGTGCCAGCGGACTAGCGGGGGGGCCGAGCACCGGGGAGCTGTTTTTT
CDR3: CASGLAGGPSTGELFF

size: -
J: TRBJ2-7
V: TRBV12-3/TRBV12-4
D: -
DNA: TGTGCCAGCAGTTTGGCGGACAGTATCTCCTACGAGCAGTACTTC
CDR3: CASSLADSISYEQYF